Listed below are T cell receptor beta chains from one sample, sequenced in a study of blood T cell repertoires in COVID-19. The repertoire was sequenced with immunoSEQ multiplex PCR; TCRdb's copy has only in-frame clones and lacks some. The data show 25,000 to 35,000 clones, with roughly 88% seen just once and roughly 28% held by the top ten. Sequenced sample: peripheral blood. All receptors derive from a human donor in a cohort sampled during active COVID-19. Both conserved end residues are part of each CDR3. The D gene is left open where the match is weak. Size is stated for part of the rows, as once, few or many counts, or as a class when the clone is expanded.

j_call | v_call | d_call | clone_size | cdr3_aa | cdr3_nt
TRBJ2-1 | TRBV7-6 | TRBD1 | . | CASSVGQNNEQFF | TGTGCCAGCAGCGTGGGACAGAACAATGAGCAGTTCTTC
TRBJ1-2 | TRBV4-1 | TRBD1 | . | CASSLGQGPNGYTF | TGCGCCAGCAGCCTGGGACAGGGGCCGAATGGCTACACCTTC
TRBJ2-2 | TRBV10-3 | . | . | CATQWGGPPSSGELFF | TGTGCCACCCAATGGGGCGGACCCCCCTCGTCCGGGGAGCTGTTTTTT
TRBJ2-1 | TRBV5-6 | . | . | CASSLHNEQFF | TGTGCCAGCAGCCTACACAATGAGCAGTTCTTC
TRBJ1-1 | TRBV7-2 | TRBD1 | . | CASSFQGARTEAFF | TGTGCCAGCAGCTTTCAGGGGGCGCGCACTGAAGCTTTCTTT
TRBJ2-2 | TRBV9 | TRBD1 | once | CASSERDRQIGELFF | TGTGCCAGCAGCGAAAGGGACAGGCAAATCGGGGAGCTGTTTTTT
TRBJ2-3 | TRBV7-2 | TRBD2 | . | CASSLRAPLGGNVTDTQYF | TGTGCCAGCAGTCTCCGCGCCCCTTTGGGAGGGAATGTCACAGATACGCAGTATTTT
TRBJ1-5 | TRBV6-5 | . | few | CASSYLRKGGNQPQHF | TGTGCCAGCAGTTACCTCCGGAAAGGGGGAAATCAGCCCCAGCATTTT
TRBJ2-3 | TRBV5-1 | TRBD1 | . | CASSLDRGRTDTQYF | TGCGCCAGCAGCCTGGACAGGGGAAGAACAGATACGCAGTATTTT
TRBJ2-2 | TRBV2 | . | . | CASSAKRTNTGELFF | TGTGCCAGCTCCGCGAAGCGGACGAACACCGGGGAGCTGTTTTTT
TRBJ1-3 | TRBV4-1 | . | . | CASSQGGVGLGNTIYF | TGCGCCAGCAGCCAAGGGGGAGTGGGCCTCGGAAACACCATATATTTT
TRBJ2-7 | TRBV7-9 | . | . | CASSLSPGYEQYF | TGTGCCAGCAGCTTATCTCCCGGGTACGAGCAGTACTTC
TRBJ2-3 | TRBV5-1 | TRBD2 | . | CASSKLAGGPTDTQYF | TGCGCCAGCAGCAAATTAGCGGGGGGGCCGACAGATACGCAGTATTTT
TRBJ2-1 | TRBV7-2 | TRBD2 | . | CASSLVGGGSEQFF | TGTGCCAGCAGCTTAGTGGGCGGGGGAAGTGAGCAGTTCTTC
TRBJ1-6 | TRBV30 | TRBD1 | . | CAWNMGQGMVSPLHF | TGTGCCTGGAATATGGGACAGGGTATGGTTTCACCCCTCCACTTT
TRBJ2-3 | TRBV6-5 | TRBD2 | . | CASSAGAFTDTQYF | TGTGCCAGCTCGGCGGGAGCTTTCACAGATACGCAGTATTTT
TRBJ2-7 | TRBV5-8 | . | once | CASSLAGVPQQYF | TGTGCCAGCAGCTTGGCGGGGGTTCCCCAGCAGTACTTC
TRBJ2-1 | TRBV6-5 | TRBD2 | . | CASTSPGGGYNEQFF | TGTGCCAGCACTTCCCCCGGCGGGGGGTACAATGAGCAGTTCTTC
TRBJ2-7 | TRBV3-1/TRBV3-2 | . | . | CASSPRVGGYGEQYF | TGTGCCAGCAGCCCAAGGGTAGGGGGATACGGCGAGCAGTACTTC
TRBJ1-4 | TRBV5-1 | . | few | CASSSSVRGRKEKLFF | TGCGCCAGCAGCTCCTCGGTCAGGGGTCGGAAGGAAAAACTGTTTTTT
TRBJ1-2 | TRBV6-1 | . | few | CASSEFGFYGYTF | TGTGCCAGCAGTGAATTTGGCTTCTATGGCTACACCTTC
TRBJ2-1 | TRBV5-1 | . | . | CASSLEGQVYNEQFF | TGCGCCAGCAGCTTGGAAGGACAAGTATACAATGAGCAGTTCTTC
TRBJ2-1 | TRBV19 | TRBD1 | . | CASSIDTGQGEDEQFF | TGTGCCAGTAGTATAGATACCGGACAGGGGGAGGATGAGCAGTTCTTC
TRBJ1-1 | TRBV12-5 | TRBD1 | . | CASGLGQGLAEAFF | TGTGCTAGTGGTTTGGGACAGGGACTAGCTGAAGCTTTCTTT
TRBJ1-2 | TRBV30 | . | . | CAWSVRGGAAVGYTF | TGTGCCTGGAGTGTTAGGGGAGGTGCTGCAGTTGGCTACACCTTC
TRBJ2-3 | TRBV19 | . | . | CASMPKLTDTQYF | TGTGCCAGTATGCCGAAACTCACAGATACGCAGTATTTT
TRBJ2-3 | TRBV7-3 | . | . | CASSLAGAADTQYF | TGTGCCAGCAGCTTAGCGGGGGCGGCAGATACGCAGTATTTT
TRBJ2-5 | TRBV6-5 | TRBD2 | . | CASSYRRGGEETQYF | TGTGCCAGCAGTTACCGCCGGGGGGGCGAAGAGACCCAGTACTTC
TRBJ2-5 | TRBV3-1/TRBV3-2 | . | . | CASSQRGLAPPGETQYF | TGTGCCAGCAGCCAAAGGGGGCTAGCGCCGCCTGGGGAGACCCAGTACTTC
TRBJ2-5 | TRBV6-4 | . | . | CAKPERQIGETQYF | TGTGCTAAGCCCGAGCGCCAAATCGGGGAGACCCAGTACTTC
TRBJ2-3 | TRBV7-9 | . | . | CASSLVIAWEDTQYF | TGTGCCAGCAGCTTAGTCATAGCGTGGGAAGATACGCAGTATTTT
TRBJ1-1 | TRBV5-1 | TRBD1 | . | CASSTTTGLNTEAFF | TGCGCCAGCAGCACCACGACAGGGCTGAACACTGAAGCTTTCTTT
TRBJ2-3 | TRBV19 | . | . | CASSIAETPNTDTQYF | TGTGCCAGTAGTATAGCTGAGACTCCGAACACAGATACGCAGTATTTT
TRBJ2-2 | TRBV6-2/TRBV6-3 | TRBD2 | . | CASSYSAGGTGELFF | TGTGCCAGCAGTTACTCGGCGGGGGGGACCGGGGAGCTGTTTTTT
TRBJ2-1 | TRBV5-8 | TRBD2 | . | CASRRLGLAGGSSYNEQFF | TGTGCCAGCAGAAGGTTGGGACTAGCGGGGGGGAGCTCCTACAATGAGCAGTTCTTC
TRBJ2-2 | TRBV2 | TRBD1 | . | CASSEGLGGDTGELFF | TGTGCCAGCAGTGAAGGTTTAGGGGGCGACACCGGGGAGCTGTTTTTT
TRBJ2-5 | TRBV7-8 | TRBD1 | . | CASSLNRGLETQYF | TGTGCCAGCAGCCTTAACAGGGGGCTGGAGACCCAGTACTTC